A selection of T cell receptor beta chains follows, all from one sample in a study of cytotoxic CD8 clonotypes in ibrutinib-treated CLL. Sequencing used immunoSEQ multiplex PCR; TCRdb keeps in-frame clones, though not all of them. The repertoire consists of about 68,000 clones, with approximately 71% occurring once and the leading ten covering under 6%. Specimen: PBMCs, collected after 12 months of ibrutinib treatment. Receptor source: a human donor with chronic lymphocytic leukemia. Both conserved end residues are part of each CDR3. Fields, in order: CDR3 protein, J gene, V gene.

CDR3 protein: CASSPRDKNTGELFF
J gene: TRBJ2-2
V gene: TRBV4-3

CDR3 protein: CASSEEGVGETQYF
J gene: TRBJ2-5
V gene: TRBV10-2

CDR3 protein: CASSRDRDNQPQHF
J gene: TRBJ1-5
V gene: TRBV6-5

CDR3 protein: CASSRASGGTDTQYF
J gene: TRBJ2-3
V gene: TRBV9

CDR3 protein: CASLGGREDIQYF
J gene: TRBJ2-4
V gene: TRBV19

CDR3 protein: CASRRGHVPSTDTQYF
J gene: TRBJ2-3
V gene: TRBV7-8

CDR3 protein: CATALLRDRSYGYTF
J gene: TRBJ1-2
V gene: TRBV19

CDR3 protein: CASYGRASEQFF
J gene: TRBJ2-1
V gene: TRBV7-2

CDR3 protein: CASSSRGYTEAFF
J gene: TRBJ1-1
V gene: TRBV19

CDR3 protein: CATSGKTSGGSTDTQYF
J gene: TRBJ2-3
V gene: TRBV15

CDR3 protein: CASSESGVEGETQYF
J gene: TRBJ2-5
V gene: TRBV25-1

CDR3 protein: CASSLGQPNEQYF
J gene: TRBJ2-7
V gene: TRBV18

CDR3 protein: CASSYIAAGQSNQPQHF
J gene: TRBJ1-5
V gene: TRBV5-6

CDR3 protein: CASSMDRQNYGYTF
J gene: TRBJ1-2
V gene: TRBV19

CDR3 protein: CASSLSLPIRVNTGELFF
J gene: TRBJ2-2
V gene: TRBV27

CDR3 protein: CSASYREAFF
J gene: TRBJ1-1
V gene: TRBV20-1

CDR3 protein: CASKAEAMYGNEQFF
J gene: TRBJ2-1
V gene: TRBV2

CDR3 protein: CASNRGVPGELFF
J gene: TRBJ2-2
V gene: TRBV2

CDR3 protein: CASPVESLQGSAELAKNIQYF
J gene: TRBJ2-4
V gene: TRBV19

CDR3 protein: CASSAGGTNQPQHF
J gene: TRBJ1-5
V gene: TRBV9

CDR3 protein: CASSLGTSTDTQYF
J gene: TRBJ2-3
V gene: TRBV7-3

CDR3 protein: CASRLARAGRGRAEAFF
J gene: TRBJ1-1
V gene: TRBV12-2

CDR3 protein: CASSLASSGGGDTQYF
J gene: TRBJ2-3
V gene: TRBV7-8

CDR3 protein: CAWSVRMLPGRSMNTEAFF
J gene: TRBJ1-1
V gene: TRBV30

CDR3 protein: CASSGEQGVNTEAFF
J gene: TRBJ1-1
V gene: TRBV6-5

CDR3 protein: CASSVPRGQANYGYTF
J gene: TRBJ1-2
V gene: TRBV7-2

CDR3 protein: CASTLREPGGNTIYF
J gene: TRBJ1-3
V gene: TRBV6-5

CDR3 protein: CAISESGRERTEQYF
J gene: TRBJ2-7
V gene: TRBV10-3

CDR3 protein: CASSQDPGRGGEQYF
J gene: TRBJ2-7
V gene: TRBV4-2

CDR3 protein: CASSFGFREKLFF
J gene: TRBJ1-4
V gene: TRBV28

CDR3 protein: CASSPDGQGPDTQYF
J gene: TRBJ2-3
V gene: TRBV5-1

CDR3 protein: CASSFRDRDYEQYF
J gene: TRBJ2-7
V gene: TRBV5-5

CDR3 protein: CASSFHRGGNQPQHF
J gene: TRBJ1-5
V gene: TRBV28

CDR3 protein: CASSPGQARYGYTF
J gene: TRBJ1-2
V gene: TRBV5-1

CDR3 protein: CASSTPGSPPGFF
J gene: TRBJ1-1
V gene: TRBV5-4

CDR3 protein: CASTGTGTFYGYTF
J gene: TRBJ1-2
V gene: TRBV19

CDR3 protein: CASSPGAMNTEAFF
J gene: TRBJ1-1
V gene: TRBV5-1

CDR3 protein: CASTGVGEQFF
J gene: TRBJ2-1
V gene: TRBV5-4

CDR3 protein: CASSSIYGGPGYTF
J gene: TRBJ1-2
V gene: TRBV7-9

CDR3 protein: CASSLVGQAYEQYF
J gene: TRBJ2-7
V gene: TRBV7-2

CDR3 protein: CASTPTGGYGYTF
J gene: TRBJ1-2
V gene: TRBV19

CDR3 protein: CASSLDGEDSYEQYF
J gene: TRBJ2-7
V gene: TRBV7-3

CDR3 protein: CAGSGVWETQYF
J gene: TRBJ2-5
V gene: TRBV30

CDR3 protein: CAIKPEPGQNTEAFF
J gene: TRBJ1-1
V gene: TRBV10-3

CDR3 protein: CASSAVSTSYNSPLHF
J gene: TRBJ1-6
V gene: TRBV19

CDR3 protein: CASSALMDSPLHF
J gene: TRBJ1-6
V gene: TRBV2

CDR3 protein: CASSGTTGANYGYTF
J gene: TRBJ1-2
V gene: TRBV9

CDR3 protein: CASGGGRLYEQYF
J gene: TRBJ2-7
V gene: TRBV10-2

CDR3 protein: CASSYGGRNTEAFF
J gene: TRBJ1-1
V gene: TRBV6-5

CDR3 protein: CAWSVSIGRPNYGYTF
J gene: TRBJ1-2
V gene: TRBV30

CDR3 protein: CASSWQGTNGYTF
J gene: TRBJ1-2
V gene: TRBV5-6

CDR3 protein: CASSRGLNTGELFF
J gene: TRBJ2-2
V gene: TRBV5-6

CDR3 protein: CASKGNTEAFF
J gene: TRBJ1-1
V gene: TRBV19

CDR3 protein: CASSLGGEVAGNTIYF
J gene: TRBJ1-3
V gene: TRBV11-2

CDR3 protein: CASRRADNQPQHF
J gene: TRBJ1-5
V gene: TRBV27